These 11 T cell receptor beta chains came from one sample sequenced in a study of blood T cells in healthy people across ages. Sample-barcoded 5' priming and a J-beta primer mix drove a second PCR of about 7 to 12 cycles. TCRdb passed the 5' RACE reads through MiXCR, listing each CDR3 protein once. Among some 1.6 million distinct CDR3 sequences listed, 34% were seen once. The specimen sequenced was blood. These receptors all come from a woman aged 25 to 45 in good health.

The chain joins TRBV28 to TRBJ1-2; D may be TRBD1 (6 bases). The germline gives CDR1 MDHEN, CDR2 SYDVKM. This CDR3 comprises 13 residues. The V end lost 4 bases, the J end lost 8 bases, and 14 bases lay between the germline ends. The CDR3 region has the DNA TGTGCCAGCAGTTATCAGGGGTTCGGCGGCTACACCTTC. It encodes CASSYQGFGGYTF.

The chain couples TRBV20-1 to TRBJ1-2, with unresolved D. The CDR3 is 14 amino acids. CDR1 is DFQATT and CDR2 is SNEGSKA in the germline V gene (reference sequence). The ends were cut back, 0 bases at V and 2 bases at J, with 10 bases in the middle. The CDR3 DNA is TGCAGTGCTAGAGATTTAGGGCTGAACTATGGCTACACCTTC. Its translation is CSARDLGLNYGYTF.

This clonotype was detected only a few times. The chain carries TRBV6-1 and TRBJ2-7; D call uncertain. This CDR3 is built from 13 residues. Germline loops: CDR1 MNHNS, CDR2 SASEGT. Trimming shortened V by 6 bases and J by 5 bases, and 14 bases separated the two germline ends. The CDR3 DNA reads TGTGCCAGCAGGGGGAAGGGTTCCAACGAGCAGTACTTC. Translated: CASRGKGSNEQYF.

The CDR3 spells CASSLGAGKGTEAFF. Written as DNA, the CDR3 is TGTGCCAGCAGCTTAGGGGCAGGGAAGGGAACTGAAGCTTTCTTT. The rearrangement uses TRBV11-2 and TRBJ1-1, with a weak D call TRBD1 (5 bases). The CDR3 length is 15 residues. The ends were cut back, 1 base at V and 5 bases at J, with 14 bases in the middle. Germline CDR1 reads SGHAT; CDR2 reads FQNNGV.

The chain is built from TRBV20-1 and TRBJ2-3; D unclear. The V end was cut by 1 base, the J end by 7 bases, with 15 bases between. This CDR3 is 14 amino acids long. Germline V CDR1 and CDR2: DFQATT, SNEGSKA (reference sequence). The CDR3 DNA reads TGCAGTGCTAGAGCAACTGCGGAGACGTATACGCAGTATTTT. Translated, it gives CSARATAETYTQYF.

CDR3: CSARDEAAVPRDGTQYF. CDR3 nucleotides: TGCAGTGCTAGAGATGAGGCGGCGGTCCCCCGGGATGGGACCCAGTACTTC. The chain joins TRBV20-1 to TRBJ2-5; tentatively, D is TRBD2 (5 bases). With 0 bases removed from V and 7 bases from J, the gap between germline ends came to 24 bases. Germline V lookup: CDR1 DFQATT, CDR2 SNEGSKA (reference sequence). The CDR3 is 17 amino acids.

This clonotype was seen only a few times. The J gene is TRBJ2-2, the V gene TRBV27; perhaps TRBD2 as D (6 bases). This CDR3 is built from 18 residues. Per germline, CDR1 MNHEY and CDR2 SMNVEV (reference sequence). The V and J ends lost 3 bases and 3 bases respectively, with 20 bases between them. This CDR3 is CASSLAWTDQRDTGELFF. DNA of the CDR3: TGTGCCAGCAGTTTGGCTTGGACGGACCAGCGGGACACCGGGGAGCTGTTTTTT.

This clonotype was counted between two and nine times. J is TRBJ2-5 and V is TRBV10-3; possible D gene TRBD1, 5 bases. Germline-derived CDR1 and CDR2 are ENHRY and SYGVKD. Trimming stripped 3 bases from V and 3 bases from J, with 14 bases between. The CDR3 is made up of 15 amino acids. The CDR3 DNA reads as TGTGCCATCAGTGATTGGCAGGGTGGGGAAGAGACCCAGTACTTC. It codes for CAISDWQGGEETQYF.

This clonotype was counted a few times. CDR3 region: CASSLGGGVTEQYF. The CDR3 DNA is TGTGCCAGCAGTCTCGGCGGGGGGGTTACCGAGCAGTACTTC. The chain carries TRBV27 and TRBJ2-7; 9 bases match TRBD2. Losses at the gene ends were 5 bases for V and 6 bases for J; bases not matched to a gene: 8. CDR3 length: 14 residues. Looked up from germline, CDR1 is MNHEY and CDR2 is SMNVEV (reference sequence).

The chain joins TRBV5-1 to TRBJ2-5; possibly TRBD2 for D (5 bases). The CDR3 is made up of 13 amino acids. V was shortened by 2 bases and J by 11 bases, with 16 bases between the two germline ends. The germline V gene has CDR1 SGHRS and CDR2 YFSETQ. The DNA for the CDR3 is TGCGCCAGCAGCTTACCCCCCAGCGGTGAGCAGTACTTC. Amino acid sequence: CASSLPPSGEQYF. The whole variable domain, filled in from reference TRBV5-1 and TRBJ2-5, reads KAGVTQTPRYLIKTRGQQVTLSCSPISGHRSVSWYQQTPGQGLQFLFEYFSETQRNKGNFPGRFSGRQFSNSRSEMNVSTLELGDSALYLCASSLPPSGEQYFGPGTRLLVL.

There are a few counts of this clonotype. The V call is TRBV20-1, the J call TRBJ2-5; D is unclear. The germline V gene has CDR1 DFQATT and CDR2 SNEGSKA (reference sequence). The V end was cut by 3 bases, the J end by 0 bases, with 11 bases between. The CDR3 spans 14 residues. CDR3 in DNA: TGCAGTGCTAGGGACCACCTAGACCAAGAGACCCAGTACTTC. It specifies CSARDHLDQETQYF.